This T cell receptor beta chain is from a study of human T cells and chemical hapten exposure. Study outcomes and limitations: Relative to control repertoires, expanded TCRs gave rise to significantly more large CDR3 similarity clusters.

TCRdb called the RACE reads again in MiXCR, with one record for every CDR3 protein. The profile shows about 96,000 distinct CDR3 sequences, around 9.3% of them singletons. This clonotype was counted between two and nine times. No antigen is known for it. CDR1 is SGHTA and CDR2 is FQGNSA in the germline V gene. This CDR3 comprises 15 residues. With 0 bases clipped from V and 2 bases from J, the junction kept 1 base outside the gene matches. The time point here: patch test 2, 6 weeks after DPC sensitization. The sample's treatment: therapeutic diphenylcyclopropenone sensitization with weekly scalp DPC. This TCR derives from a woman aged 40 to 55 with alopecia areata. Some clones in this sample may be carry-over from other donors' samples. Sequenced here: whole blood, sampled in connection with sensitization to the hapten diphenylcyclopropenone (DPC). The chain has TRBV7-2 and TRBJ1-3; 7 bases line up with TRBD1. CDR3 residues: CASSLAGTAGNTIYF. The CDR3 DNA sequence: TGTGCCAGCAGCTTAGCGGGGACAGCTGGAAACACCATATATTTT. Using reference TRBV7-2 and TRBJ1-3 for the parts outside the CDR3, the full variable domain is GAGVSQSPSNKVTEKGKDVELRCDPISGHTALYWYRQSLGQGLEFLIYFQGNSAPDKSGLPSDRFSAERTGGSVSTLTIQRTQQEDSAVYLCASSLAGTAGNTIYFGEGSWLTVV.